One and the same sample provided the 27 T cell receptor beta chains below, sequenced in a study of blood T cell repertoires in COVID-19. Data came from immunoSEQ multiplex PCR; TCRdb stores just in-frame clones and leaves some out. Of tens of thousands of clones listed, 90% are singletons. Sample: peripheral blood. The receptors derive from a man in his forties or fifties with COVID-19, enrolled during active disease.

V usage is TRBV28 and J usage is TRBJ1-6, with D possibly matching TRBD1 (5 bases). V lost 4 bases and J lost 6, with 16 bases in between. From germline, CDR1 is MDHEN and CDR2 SYDVKM. The CDR3 loop spans 16 amino acids. The CDR3, as DNA: TGTGCCAGCAGTTCAGGGTCTTCAAGCCCTAATTCACCCCTCCACTTT. Translating gives CASSSGSSSPNSPLHF.

V gene TRBV28 combines with J gene TRBJ2-7, with TRBD2 identical over 8 bases. This CDR3 is built from 16 residues. CDR1 is MDHEN and CDR2 is SYDVKM in the germline V gene. The V gene end was trimmed by 4 bases and the J gene end by 2 bases; junction bases not matched to a gene: 10. The CDR3 protein is CASSSSGLAPPYEQYF. The CDR3 nucleotides are TGTGCCAGCAGTTCCTCCGGACTAGCTCCACCCTACGAGCAGTACTTC.

The CDR3 region is CASSLVGTGVAETQYF. Here the CDR3 DNA reads TGTGCCAGCAGCTTGGTTGGGACAGGGGTGGCAGAGACCCAGTACTTC. The chain combines TRBV5-6 with TRBJ2-5, with 10 positions matching TRBD1. The CDR3 covers 16 residues. Germline V gene data show CDR1 as SGHDT and CDR2 as YYEEEE. The J segment lost 4 bases and the V segment lost 0 bases, leaving 6 bases of the junction unmatched.

The gene calls are TRBV7-6 and TRBJ2-2; tentatively, D is TRBD2 (6 bases). From germline, CDR1 is SGHVS and CDR2 FNYEAQ. V was clipped by 5 bases and J by 4 bases, with 14 bases between them. CDR3 size: 15 residues. The CDR3 region is CASSRRRGFTGELFF. The CDR3 DNA is TGTGCCAGCAGCCGGCGGCGGGGTTTCACCGGGGAGCTGTTTTTT.

The chain joins TRBV19 to TRBJ2-3; 7 bases match TRBD2. CDR3 length: 14 residues. Germline V gene data show CDR1 as LNHDA and CDR2 as SQIVND (reference sequence). J was trimmed by 4 bases and V by 3 bases; bases with no gene match: 4. CDR3 DNA sequence: TGTGCCAGTAGTATGGGCGGGAGCGCAGATACGCAGTATTTT. Translating gives CASSMGGSADTQYF.

V usage is TRBV5-1 and J usage is TRBJ2-7; TRBD2 aligns across 11 bases. This CDR3 comprises 15 residues. The V segment lost 6 bases and the J segment 2 bases; nucleotides outside the gene matches: 7. The germline V gene has CDR1 SGHRS and CDR2 YFSETQ. The CDR3 sequence is CASKLSGREPYEQYF. The CDR3 DNA sequence: TGCGCCAGCAAGCTTAGCGGGAGGGAACCCTACGAGCAGTACTTC.

Only one count was recorded for this clone. The rearrangement joins TRBV11-2 to TRBJ1-4; D is possibly TRBD1 (6 bases). CDR3 length: 15 amino acids. The V and J ends lost 5 bases and 6 bases respectively, with 16 bases between them. Germline CDR1 is SGHAT and CDR2 is FQNNGV. The CDR3 nucleotides are TGTGCCAGCAGCCGACACAGGGTTTCGGATGAAAAACTGTTTTTT. Its translation is CASSRHRVSDEKLFF.

The CDR3 DNA is TGTGCCAGCAGTTCCGGACAGGATCCACCATATAGCAATCAGCCCCAGCATTTT. It translates to CASSSGQDPPYSNQPQHF. The rearrangement links TRBV27 to TRBJ1-5; TRBD1 aligns across 7 bases. The CDR3 contains 18 residues. Germline assignment: CDR1 MNHEY and CDR2 SMNVEV (reference sequence). The trim removed 4 bases at V and 0 bases at J, leaving 12 bases unmatched.

In DNA, the CDR3 is TGTGCCAGCAGCCGAGCGGGCTCGAGCACAGATACGCAGTATTTT. Protein sequence: CASSRAGSSTDTQYF. The chain joins TRBV11-3 to TRBJ2-3; a weak D match, TRBD2 (6 bases). Trimming shortened V by 5 bases and J by 0 bases, and 12 bases separated the two germline ends. Germline V CDR1 and CDR2: SGHNT, YENEEA. The CDR3 contains 15 residues.

Written as DNA, the CDR3 is TGTGCCTGGGCCACCGGGACAGGGCATTGGGGCTACACCTTC. It specifies CAWATGTGHWGYTF. The chain recombines TRBV30 with TRBJ1-2; 9 positions match TRBD1. V lost 5 bases to trimming and J lost 8 bases; unmatched junction nucleotides: 12. The CDR3 has 14 residues. Germline V gene sequence: CDR1 GTSNPN, CDR2 SVGIG (reference sequence).

The chain couples TRBV4-2 to TRBJ2-1; 13 bases are shared with TRBD2. After removal of 8 bases from V and 10 bases from J, the junction contained 14 bases not matched to a gene. The CDR3 extends over 16 amino acids. Germline V gene sequence: CDR1 LGHNA, CDR2 YNFKEQ. Here the CDR3 reads CASYPAGTSGISEQFF. CDR3 DNA: TGTGCCAGCTACCCTGCCGGGACTAGCGGGATTTCGGAGCAGTTCTTC.

The chain uses TRBV28 and TRBJ2-2; a weak D match, TRBD2 (5 bases). The CDR3 spans 16 residues. The germline V gene has CDR1 MDHEN and CDR2 SYDVKM. V was clipped by 3 bases and J by 5 bases, with 16 bases between them. The CDR3 protein is CASSLSGRRRTGELFF. The CDR3 bases are TGTGCCAGCAGTTTGTCGGGTCGCCGGAGGACCGGGGAGCTGTTTTTT.

This clone appeared once. The J gene is TRBJ2-5, the V gene TRBV2; 8 nucleotides line up with TRBD1. V lost 7 bases to trimming and J lost 2 bases; unmatched junction nucleotides: 3. Germline V gene sequence: CDR1 SNHLY, CDR2 FYNNEI. The CDR3 has 13 residues. The CDR3 reads CASTGQGQETQYF. CDR3 sequence (DNA): TGTGCCAGCACCGGACAGGGACAAGAGACCCAGTACTTC.

The chain has TRBV7-2 and TRBJ2-3; 9 nucleotides match TRBD2. Losses at the gene ends were 3 bases for V and 4 bases for J; bases not matched to a gene: 5. This CDR3 region has 15 residues. Looked up from germline, CDR1 is SGHTA and CDR2 is FQGNSA. The CDR3 region is CASSLTSGNADTQYF. The CDR3, as DNA: TGTGCCAGCAGCTTGACTAGCGGAAACGCAGATACGCAGTATTTT.

The chain combines TRBV7-3 with TRBJ1-1; the match to TRBD1 covers 9 bases. The CDR3 contains 14 residues. Trimming at V came to 5 bases and at J to 5 bases, leaving 6 bases not matched to a gene. Germline CDR1 SGHTA, CDR2 FQGTGA. The CDR3, as DNA: TGTGCCAGCAGCCAGGACAGGGGACGGACTGAAGCTTTCTTT. This translates into CASSQDRGRTEAFF. Variable domain in full (rest from reference TRBV7-3 and TRBJ1-1): GAGVSQTPSNKVTEKGKYVELRCDPISGHTALYWYRQSLGQGPEFLIYFQGTGAADDSGLPNDRFFAVRPEGSVSTLKIQRTERGDSAVYLCASSQDRGRTEAFFGQGTRLTVV.

The chain carries TRBV19 and TRBJ2-7; 9 positions agree with TRBD1. Trimming cost V 4 bases and J 7 bases; bases outside gene matches: 11. The length of the CDR3 is 15 residues. Germline assignment: CDR1 LNHDA and CDR2 SQIVND (reference sequence). CDR3 sequence: CASSTTGGLVKEQYF. The CDR3 coding sequence is TGTGCCAGTAGTACGACAGGGGGTTTGGTGAAGGAGCAGTACTTC.

The chain employs TRBV5-4 and TRBJ1-2; weak D call: TRBD1 (6 bases). The germline gives CDR1 SGHNT, CDR2 YYREEE (reference sequence). The germline V and J ends were trimmed by 3 bases and 8 bases, with 14 bases remaining between them. The CDR3 consists of 13 residues. In nucleotides, the CDR3 is TGTGCCAGCAGCTCTCACAGGGTGAGGGGCTACACCTTC. It codes for CASSSHRVRGYTF.

The V and J genes are TRBV5-1 and TRBJ2-1, with D maybe TRBD2 (5 bases). This CDR3 has 15 residues. V was clipped by 0 bases and J by 3 bases, with 10 bases between them. The V gene's germline CDR1 is SGHRS and CDR2 YFSETQ. The CDR3 here is CASSLGFGDYNEQFF. The CDR3 DNA sequence: TGCGCCAGCAGCTTGGGTTTCGGGGACTACAATGAGCAGTTCTTC.

The chain joins TRBV19 to TRBJ1-4; unclear D gene. V was pared by 3 bases and J by 4 bases, with 9 bases between. This CDR3 has 14 residues. CDR1 is LNHDA and CDR2 is SQIVND in the germline V gene (reference sequence). The CDR3 DNA follows: TGTGCCAGTAGTATTTGGCGGAATAATGAAAAACTGTTTTTT. This encodes CASSIWRNNEKLFF.

This chain's CDR3 is CASSYSMNTEAFF. The CDR3 DNA is TGTGCCAGCAGTTACAGCATGAACACTGAAGCTTTCTTT. This sequence joins TRBV6-6 and TRBJ1-1; D not resolved. Trimming left V 2 bases short and J 0 bases short, with 4 bases between. Germline V gene lookup returns CDR1 MNHNY and CDR2 SVGAGI (reference sequence). The CDR3 extends over 13 amino acids.

The chain uses TRBV7-2 and TRBJ2-3, with D uncertain. The germline V gene encodes CDR1 SGHTA and CDR2 FQGNSA. This CDR3 spans 13 amino acids. V gave up 0 bases and J gave up 6 bases, with 7 bases separating them. The CDR3 protein is CASSLAPQDTQYF. Written as DNA, the CDR3 is TGTGCCAGCAGCTTAGCACCCCAGGATACGCAGTATTTT.

The V and J genes are TRBV12-3 or TRBV12-4 and TRBJ2-5; D gene unclear. The CDR3 has 12 amino acids. V lost 3 bases, J lost 5 bases, and 7 bases lay in between. The CDR3, as DNA: TGTGCCAGCAGTTTTCGGGTTGAGACCCAGTACTTC. It is translated as CASSFRVETQYF.

The chain has TRBV4-3 and TRBJ1-3; TRBD1 aligns across 7 bases. The germline CDR1 and CDR2 sequences are LGHNA and YSLEER. The CDR3 loop spans 18 amino acids. Losses at the gene ends were 0 bases for V and 4 bases for J; bases not matched to a gene: 12. CDR3 nucleotide sequence: TGCGCCAGCAGCCAAGATTTAGGTGACCCGACAGGGGGAAACACCATATATTTT. Its protein product is CASSQDLGDPTGGNTIYF.

The chain has TRBV19 and TRBJ2-1, with 8 bases aligning to TRBD2. The CDR3 consists of 15 residues. Per germline, CDR1 LNHDA and CDR2 SQIVND (reference sequence). V dropped 5 bases and J dropped 2; count of bases not matched to a gene: 5. CDR3 DNA sequence: TGTGCCAGTAGTGTAGTAGCGGGACCCTACAATGAGCAGTTCTTC. Translation gives CASSVVAGPYNEQFF.

As DNA, the CDR3 is TGTGCCAGCGAGGGTGAAAAACTGTTTTTT. Protein: CASEGEKLFF. The chain carries TRBV28 and TRBJ1-4; D gene uncertain. Trimming pared 8 bases from V and 7 bases from J, leaving 5 bases between. CDR3 length equals 10 residues. Germline V gene data show CDR1 as MDHEN and CDR2 as SYDVKM.

This clone has a handful of counts. The V and J genes are TRBV6-6 and TRBJ1-3, with a weak D call TRBD1 (5 bases). Germline V gives CDR1 MNHNY, CDR2 SVGAGI (reference sequence). CDR3 length: 16 amino acids. Trimming pared 5 bases from V and 0 bases from J, leaving 14 bases between. This chain's CDR3 is CASSGEQVFSGNTIYF. The DNA of the CDR3 is TGTGCCAGCAGTGGGGAACAGGTTTTCTCTGGAAACACCATATATTTT.

The V gene is TRBV5-6, the J gene TRBJ1-1, with TRBD1 identical over 9 bases. V was pared by 3 bases and J by 4 bases, with 7 bases of the junction left unmatched. CDR1 and CDR2 from the germline V gene are SGHDT and YYEEEE. This CDR3 region has 15 residues. This CDR3 reads CASSYYRGHITEAFF. The CDR3 bases are TGTGCCAGCAGCTATTACAGGGGGCATATCACTGAAGCTTTCTTT.